These T cell receptor beta chains were read from a single sample in a study of cytomegalovirus exposure and HLA in healthy donors. The table came from immunoSEQ multiplex PCR; TCRdb's copy has only in-frame clones and leaves some out. The sample includes approximately 100,000 clones, around 75% of them seen just once. The material sequenced was PBMCs. The receptors were sampled from a woman younger than 30 in good health and CMV-seropositive. The CDR3 runs from the conserved cysteine through the conserved F or W. The order of the fields is V gene, J gene, CDR3 protein.

TRBV5-1	TRBJ2-3	CASSVGTGGVTDTQYF
TRBV18	TRBJ1-1	CASSPPGPGRNERNTEAFF
TRBV6-5	TRBJ2-1	CASSEGPETSAGFF
TRBV5-1	TRBJ2-3	CASSLGFRADTQYF
TRBV5-8	TRBJ2-3	CASSLNAGPSTDTQYF
TRBV4-1	TRBJ2-1	CASSQDIAGADEQFF
TRBV4-3	TRBJ2-2	CASSPSIAGETGELFF
TRBV27	TRBJ2-1	CASSLRGGLEQFF
TRBV7-9	TRBJ1-4	CSSSGGGFANEKLFF
TRBV27	TRBJ1-2	CASSLSHGGHYGYTF
TRBV28	TRBJ2-7	CASSSGDPDEQYF
TRBV5-6	TRBJ2-5	CASSLPARGQLSQETQYF
TRBV14	TRBJ2-5	CASSRPGLAAATQYF
TRBV7-2	TRBJ2-7	CASSLAFPPGLAGSSYEQYF
TRBV27	TRBJ2-7	CASSPGTSGRREQYF
TRBV7-2	TRBJ1-1	CASSRTGDTEAFF
TRBV5-4	TRBJ1-1	CASSPTVAGVMNTEAFF
TRBV19	TRBJ2-1	CASTRNRVGNEQFF
TRBV11-3	TRBJ2-5	CASSSVGETQYF
TRBV7-3	TRBJ2-5	CASSFYRGRGETQYF
TRBV2	TRBJ1-4	CASSERGFEEKLFF
TRBV7-9	TRBJ2-6	CASSLLFQVSGANVLTF
TRBV7-2	TRBJ2-7	CASSLSEGAYEQYF
TRBV6-1	TRBJ1-2	CASSEKGWQGVASNYGYTF
TRBV5-1	TRBJ1-1	CASSVRDTYTEAFF
TRBV7-2	TRBJ2-1	CASSSPGWTRHEQFF
TRBV7-9	TRBJ2-7	CASSLGVRDSSYEQYF
TRBV7-9	TRBJ1-3	CASSLGASSGNTIYF
TRBV2	TRBJ2-1	CASKNGLAAYNEQFF
TRBV4-1	TRBJ1-2	CASSPGREGDLREYTF
TRBV19	TRBJ2-6	CAVRLPGANVLTF
TRBV7-9	TRBJ2-1	CASSPPSGAGDEQFF
TRBV27	TRBJ1-1	CASAEAEVMNTEAFF
TRBV7-3	TRBJ2-7	CASSLFPGQGYEQYF
TRBV6-5	TRBJ2-7	CASIGRVTYEQYF
TRBV9	TRBJ2-7	CASSPSRTSVHEQYF
TRBV2	TRBJ2-2	CASSEDRLATNTGELFF
TRBV15	TRBJ1-5	CATSSFSGNQPQHF
TRBV9	TRBJ1-4	CASSVASAGTGIEKLFF
TRBV10-3	TRBJ2-7	CAISESKTSLYEQYF
TRBV29-1	TRBJ2-5	CSSFGAGGLETQYF
TRBV7-9	TRBJ2-3	CASSLGAPTDTQYF
TRBV28	TRBJ2-3	CASIPREVAGVFLGTQYF